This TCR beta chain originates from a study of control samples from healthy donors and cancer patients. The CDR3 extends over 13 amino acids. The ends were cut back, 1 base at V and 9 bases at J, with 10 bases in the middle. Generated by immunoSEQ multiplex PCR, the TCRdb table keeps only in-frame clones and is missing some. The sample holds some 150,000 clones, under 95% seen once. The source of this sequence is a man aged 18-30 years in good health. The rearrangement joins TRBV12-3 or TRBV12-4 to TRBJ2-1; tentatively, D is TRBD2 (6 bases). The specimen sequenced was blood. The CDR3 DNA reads TGTGCCAGCAGTTTAGGGGACTTTGGTGAGCAGTTCTTC. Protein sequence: CASSLGDFGEQFF.